This T cell receptor beta chain was recorded in a study of cytomegalovirus exposure and HLA in healthy donors. On this clone itself: What it binds is unknown.

This PCR relied on a set of 60 Vbeta primers and 13 Jbeta primers. Some clones are missing from TCRdb's copy, which holds only in-frame ones; the method was immunoSEQ multiplex PCR. Of about 180,000 clones detected, 75% to 85% appear once; the ten largest clones hold under 3%. The CDR3 has 19 amino acids. Findings and caveats of the study: The listing of about 150 TCR beta chains classed them as cytomegalovirus-associated. A later analysis linked a missense DCLRE1C variant to TCR beta V- and J-gene trimming.

This TCR was recovered from a woman aged 25 to 39 in good health and CMV-seropositive. This chain uses TRBV21-1 with TRBJ2-7; the table's TRBD2 call for D was not verified on the DNA. TRBV21-1 is shown as a pseudogene. Sequences were obtained from PBMCs. The CDR3 sequence is CASSKPSTSGGPTPGEQYF. CDR3 in DNA: TGTGCCAGCAGCAAACCGTCGACTAGCGGGGGCCCCACCCCAGGGGAGCAGTACTTC.